This record concerns one TCR beta chain sequence. Its specificity is unknown. The data originate from a study of OX40 agonist ivuxolimab in advanced cancers. For the study at large: Three patients, one with hepatocellular carcinoma and two with cutaneous melanoma, achieved partial responses.

Method: immunoSEQ multiplex PCR; TCRdb's copy keeps in-frame clones and lacks some. The sample has 84,000 or so clones; under 95% are singletons. The cohort excluded patients with autoimmune disease history or systemic immunosuppression. Study-wide results and caveats: Within 6 weeks, CD4+ and CD8+ blood T cells expanded clonally at 0.1 to 3.0 mg/kg. Normalized T-cell clonal expansion was also low in some nonresponders.

Sequenced material: CD4+ or CD8+ T cells sorted from blood, taken in a trial of the OX40 agonist ivuxolimab. This receptor was taken from an adult with an advanced solid tumor such as melanoma, head and neck, liver or kidney cancer.

The CDR3 here is CASSYSNMVGKAFF. Here the CDR3 DNA reads TGTGCCAGCAGTTACTCGAATATGGTAGGGAAGGCTTTCTTT. The V gene is TRBV6-5, the J gene TRBJ1-1, with D unresolved. Trimming took 0 bases from V and 11 from J, leaving 16 bases between them. The CDR3 covers 14 residues. From germline, CDR1 is MNHEY and CDR2 SVGAGI.